These 25 T cell receptor beta chains were sequenced from one sample in a study of blood T cell repertoires in COVID-19 (TCRdb year 2020). Library creation used the immunoSEQ multiplex PCR assay. The source is immuneACCESS, and TCRdb retained only in-frame sequences with V and J called. Part of the clones is not carried over; for the studies checked, unresolved V genes explain less than half of this, and the remainder is unexplained. The sample profile shows about 80,000 clones; 90% of them were found once. The leading ten clones occupy 4.3% of the sample. Sequences were obtained from peripheral blood. Source of these receptors: a woman of 80 years or more with active or convalescent COVID-19.

This clone was counted once. The chain combines TRBV14 with TRBJ2-3, with 7 bases identical to TRBD2. Germline CDR1 and CDR2: SGHDN and FVKESK. The J segment lost 6 bases and the V segment lost 4 bases, leaving 16 bases of the junction unmatched. The CDR3 extends over 17 amino acids. CDR3 loop: CASSPRGGAIRKDTQYF. The CDR3 nucleotides are TGTGCCAGCAGCCCCCGGGGAGGGGCCATCCGCAAGGATACGCAGTATTTT.

A remark on this clone: The junction shows a germline mismatch at one end, possibly a read error. The V and J genes are TRBV10-2 and TRBJ2-1, with D unclear. CDR3 length equals 16 residues. Germline V gene data show CDR1 as WSHSY and CDR2 as SAAADI. Written as DNA, the CDR3 is TGCGCCAGCAGAGAGTTTTGGCGGAGCTCCTACAATGAGCAGTTCTTC. Its translation: CASREFWRSSYNEQFF.

This clone was detected once. The V call is TRBV10-3, the J call TRBJ2-4; the match to TRBD1 covers 7 bases. The germline CDR1 and CDR2 sequences are ENHRY and SYGVKD. The CDR3 length is 18 residues. J was trimmed by 0 bases and V by 2 bases; bases with no gene match: 10. The DNA of the CDR3 is TGTGCCATCAGTGAGCTACGGGACAGCTCACTAGCCAAAAACATTCAGTACTTC. As protein: CAISELRDSSLAKNIQYF.

The chain has TRBV27 and TRBJ2-5; D is unclear. CDR1 and CDR2 from the germline V gene are MNHEY and SMNVEV (reference sequence). V dropped 3 bases and J dropped 2 bases, with 7 bases sitting between them. This CDR3 contains 13 residues. For the CDR3, the DNA is TGTGCCAGCAGTTTTCGTGCGCAAGAGACCCAGTACTTC. Its translation: CASSFRAQETQYF.

This clone appeared once. V and J are TRBV7-2 and TRBJ1-5; D is undetermined. Germline CDR1 reads SGHTA; CDR2 reads FQGNSA. The CDR3 has 13 amino acids. V dropped 5 bases and J dropped 6 bases, with 11 bases sitting between them. This CDR3 is CASSRNQVQPQHF. The CDR3 bases are TGTGCCAGCAGCCGAAATCAGGTTCAGCCCCAGCATTTT. Full variable domain (missing parts from reference TRBV7-2 and TRBJ1-5): GAGVSQSPSNKVTEKGKDVELRCDPISGHTALYWYRQSLGQGLEFLIYFQGNSAPDKSGLPSDRFSAERTGGSVSTLTIQRTQQEDSAVYLCASSRNQVQPQHFGDGTRLSIL.

The chain recombines TRBV18 with TRBJ1-6, with a possible D match to TRBD1 (5 bases). The CDR3 has 12 residues. The germline V gene encodes CDR1 KGHSH and CDR2 LQKENI. V gave up 0 bases and J gave up 14 bases, with 8 bases separating them. The CDR3 DNA reads as TGTGCCAGCTCACCACCAGGGGAAGCCCTCCACTTT. Translation gives CASSPPGEALHF.

This clone turned up a few times. The chain is built from TRBV7-9 and TRBJ2-3; 10 bases map to TRBD2. The CDR3 contains 15 residues. The V gene's germline CDR1 is SEHNR and CDR2 FQNEAQ (reference sequence). J was trimmed by 1 base and V by 5 bases; bases with no gene match: 3. CDR3 sequence reads: CASSTTSGGTDTQYF. The CDR3, as DNA: TGTGCCAGCAGCACCACTAGCGGGGGCACAGATACGCAGTATTTT.

V is TRBV27 and J is TRBJ2-3; no clear D gene. The germline gives CDR1 MNHEY, CDR2 SMNVEV (reference sequence). This CDR3 contains 11 residues. V was cut by 4 bases and J by 6 bases, with 5 bases left in between. CDR3: CASSSRDTQYF. CDR3 DNA: TGTGCCAGCAGTTCCAGGGATACGCAGTATTTT.

This chain joins TRBV28 and TRBJ1-6; D is possibly TRBD1 (6 bases). V lost 8 bases and J lost 8, with 13 bases in between. From germline, CDR1 is MDHEN and CDR2 SYDVKM. CDR3 size: 13 residues. CDR3 in DNA: TGTGCCAGCTGGGCAGGGGTTCATTCACCCCTCCACTTT. This sequence encodes CASWAGVHSPLHF.

J is TRBJ1-6 and V is TRBV2, with a possible D match to TRBD1 (5 bases). The V gene's germline CDR1 is SNHLY and CDR2 FYNNEI. Trimming removed 7 bases from V and 9 bases from J, with 13 bases in between. The CDR3 consists of 13 residues. The CDR3 DNA reads as TGTGCCAGCAAAGGCGGGGGGTTTTCACCCCTCCACTTT. Translation: CASKGGGFSPLHF.

This clone was picked up one time. The sample has other DNA sequences that encode this CDR3 too. The genes are TRBV5-1 and TRBJ2-1, with TRBD1 matching over 9 bases. The germline V gene encodes CDR1 SGHRS and CDR2 YFSETQ. This CDR3 region has 15 residues. Trimming removed 0 bases from V and 4 bases from J; junction bases left unmatched: 2. CDR3 bases: TGCGCCAGCAGCTTGGATGGACAGGGGTACAATGAGCAGTTCTTC. It translates to CASSLDGQGYNEQFF.

This chain uses TRBV7-9 with TRBJ2-1; TRBD2 aligns across 7 bases. This CDR3 contains 18 residues. Germline V gene data show CDR1 as SEHNR and CDR2 as FQNEAQ (reference sequence). V lost 3 bases, J lost 0 bases, and 11 bases stayed unmatched. CDR3 in DNA: TGTGCCAGCAGCTTTCCCTCTAGCGGCGGGAGCTCCTACAATGAGCAGTTCTTC. Protein sequence: CASSFPSSGGSSYNEQFF.

J is TRBJ2-4 and V is TRBV19, with 7 bases aligning to TRBD1. J lost 4 bases, V lost 5 bases, and 8 bases had no gene match. The CDR3 runs 15 residues. Looked up from germline, CDR1 is LNHDA and CDR2 is SQIVND (reference sequence). CDR3 sequence reads: CASSSQGERKNIQYF. In nucleotides, the CDR3 is TGTGCCAGTAGTTCGCAGGGGGAGCGAAAAAACATTCAGTACTTC.

This chain uses TRBV4-1 with TRBJ2-3; TRBD2 is a possible D gene (6 bases). Deletions cut 1 base from V and 4 bases from J, with 15 bases between. Germline lookup yields CDR1 MGHRA and CDR2 YSYEKL. The CDR3 consists of 16 residues. CDR3 nucleotides: TGCGCCAGCAGCCAAGTCCTGACGGGAGCCGCAGATACGCAGTATTTT. It codes for CASSQVLTGAADTQYF.

This chain connects TRBV5-1 to TRBJ2-1; 7 bases align to TRBD2. Germline V gene lookup returns CDR1 SGHRS and CDR2 YFSETQ. With V trimmed by 8 bases and J by 7 bases, 12 bases remained unmatched. The CDR3 length is 14 residues. CDR3: CASNDGLRENEQFF. Here the CDR3 DNA reads TGCGCCAGTAATGACGGGCTGCGGGAGAATGAGCAGTTCTTC.

This clone showed up just once. The chain is built from TRBV19 and TRBJ1-4; TRBD1 matches at 9 bases. Germline V gives CDR1 LNHDA, CDR2 SQIVND (reference sequence). CDR3 size: 17 residues. V gave up 6 bases and J gave up 4 bases; unmatched junction bases: 12. In DNA form, the CDR3 reads TGTGCCAGTAGCGCCAGGCCGGGACAGGGTTTTAATGAAAAACTGTTTTTT. Protein product: CASSARPGQGFNEKLFF.

This clone appeared a single time. This rearrangement joins TRBV9 to TRBJ2-3; 10 nucleotides line up with TRBD2. There are 15 residues in the CDR3. Trimming at V came to 5 bases and at J to 4 bases, leaving 7 bases not matched to a gene. Germline V lookup: CDR1 SGDLS, CDR2 YYNGEE. CDR3 loop: CASRDLAGVSDTQYF. DNA for the CDR3: TGTGCCAGCAGAGACCTAGCGGGAGTTTCAGATACGCAGTATTTT.

The chain employs TRBV6-5 and TRBJ1-3, with a weak D call TRBD1 (6 bases). CDR3 length equals 14 residues. Germline CDR1 and CDR2: MNHEY and SVGAGI. V lost 6 bases, J lost 7 bases, and 16 bases lay in between. CDR3 bases: TGTGCCAGCAGGGACCGGACAGTCTCGAACACCATATATTTT. Its translation is CASRDRTVSNTIYF.

This sequence joins TRBV12-2 and TRBJ1-2; the table gives TRBD1 as D, unverified against the DNA. TRBV12-2 is marked as a pseudogene. The CDR3 runs to 14 residues. The CDR3 spells CASRLPRGPRGYTF. CDR3 DNA: TGTGCAAGTCGCCTCCCCAGGGGGCCCCGGGGCTACACCTTC.

J is TRBJ2-1 and V is TRBV7-2; 7 bases fit TRBD1. The germline V gene has CDR1 SGHTA and CDR2 FQGNSA. This CDR3 is 14 amino acids long. V was clipped by 5 bases and J by 0 bases; unmatched bases: 1. Here the CDR3 reads CASSRDSSYNEQFF. DNA of the CDR3: TGTGCCAGCAGCCGGGACAGCTCCTACAATGAGCAGTTCTTC.

J is TRBJ2-7 and V is TRBV6-5; 8 nucleotides match TRBD2. Looked up from germline, CDR1 is MNHEY and CDR2 is SVGAGI. The V gene end was trimmed by 6 bases and the J gene end by 5 bases; junction bases not matched to a gene: 9. The CDR3 is made up of 14 amino acids. The CDR3 here is CASRDTGGPDEQYF. The CDR3 region has the DNA TGTGCCAGCAGAGATACGGGAGGGCCAGACGAGCAGTACTTC.

The chain has TRBV7-9 and TRBJ1-1; 9 nucleotides match TRBD1. The length of the CDR3 is 15 residues. The ends lost 4 bases at V and 1 base at J; junction bases unmatched: 4. Germline CDR1 SEHNR, CDR2 FQNEAQ (reference sequence). The CDR3 here is CASSYQGQGNTEAFF. DNA of the CDR3: TGTGCCAGCAGCTACCAGGGACAGGGGAACACTGAAGCTTTCTTT.

This clone was detected once. At one end the junction does not follow the germline gene, possibly because of a read error. V and J are TRBV4-1 and TRBJ2-1; 10 bases fit TRBD2. Germline V lookup: CDR1 MGHRA, CDR2 YSYEKL. This CDR3 comprises 17 residues. The CDR3 spells CATSRLSLAGDYNEQFF. The CDR3 DNA is TGCGCCACCAGCCGGCTCTCCCTAGCGGGGGATTACAATGAGCAGTTCTTC.

The rearrangement joins TRBV5-1 to TRBJ2-2, with 10 bases identical to TRBD2. V was pared by 2 bases and J by 10 bases, with 8 bases of the junction left unmatched. The CDR3 spans 15 residues. The germline V gene has CDR1 SGHRS and CDR2 YFSETQ. CDR3 sequence reads: CASSLLLAGEVELFF. DNA of the CDR3: TGCGCCAGCAGCTTACTGCTAGCGGGAGAGGTGGAGCTGTTTTTT.

The chain uses TRBV18 and TRBJ2-7, with TRBD2 matching over 7 bases. Per the germline V gene, CDR1 is KGHSH and CDR2 is LQKENI. The V gene end was trimmed by 3 bases and the J gene end by 4 bases; junction bases not matched to a gene: 6. The CDR3 runs to 14 residues. CDR3 region: CASSPGAGVYEQYF. CDR3 DNA: TGTGCCAGCTCACCTGGGGCGGGAGTTTACGAGCAGTACTTC.